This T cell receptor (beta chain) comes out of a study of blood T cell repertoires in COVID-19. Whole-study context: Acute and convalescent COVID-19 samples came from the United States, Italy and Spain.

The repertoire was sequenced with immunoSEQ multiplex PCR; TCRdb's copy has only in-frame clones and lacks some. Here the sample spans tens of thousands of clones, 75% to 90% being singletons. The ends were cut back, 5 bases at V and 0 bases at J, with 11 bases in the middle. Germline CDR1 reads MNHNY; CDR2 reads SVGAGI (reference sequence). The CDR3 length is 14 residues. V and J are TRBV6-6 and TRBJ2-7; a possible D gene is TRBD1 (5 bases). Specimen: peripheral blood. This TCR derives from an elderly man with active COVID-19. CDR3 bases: TGTGCCAGCAGTACTTCAGACAGCTCCTACGAGCAGTACTTC. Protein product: CASSTSDSSYEQYF.